Detailed here is one TCR beta chain. Its recognized antigen is unknown. Base qualities are missing; no much larger clone stands one base away. The data are from a study of a mutant IDH1 vaccine in newly diagnosed glioma (dated by TCRdb to the early 2020s). Background on the whole study: Of the 25 to 35 patients who were treated, 62.5% were male and around 38% were female, and the mean age was around 40 years. Prior to enrollment, standard therapy consisting of radiotherapy alone, temozolomide alone, or radiochemotherapy with temozolomide had been administered to patients, with the combination being received by most patients. Peripheral blood was collected at six visits: V03 (baseline), V05, V07, V10, V12 and V13. Longitudinal TCRB deep sequencing was performed for roughly 25 treated patients wherever samples were available for exploratory analyses. What the research found in general, with its limitations: No apparent relationship was observed between pseudoprogression and alterations in the top peripheral T cell clonotypes detected by TCRB sequencing. PBMC samples for TCRB deep sequencing were selected based on availability. Across multiple MHC alleles, vaccine-induced immune responses were seen in nearly 95% of patients. The authors noted that analyses of patient blood samples could not be reproduced because of sample limitations.

Library creation used the immunoSEQ multiplex PCR assay. Rearranged TCR beta chain sequences were amplified with the hsTCRB Kit following the manufacturer's protocol. Sequencing of TCRB libraries was carried out on an Illumina MiSeq. Concerning the study's data processing: The kit vendor's proprietary platform handled demultiplexing, trimming and gene mapping. What TCRdb holds here is the immuneACCESS table cut down to in-frame rearrangements. Part of the clones is not present; checked against another copy, under half of the missing clones reflect an unresolved V gene, and the others are unexplained. The DNA gave D and trimming, while V, J and clone size come from that table. Present in this sample are over 30,000 clones, about 80% of which were seen just once. Jointly, the top ten make up about 9.4% of the sample. The intended sense of this specimen's time point label: baseline, week 1 (first vaccination visit). The treatment or condition tag for this specimen amounts to: pre-vaccination baseline after standard-of-care therapy. All donors had newly diagnosed IDH1-mutant astrocytomas of WHO grade 3 or 4 that showed loss of nuclear ATRX. The samples were drawn from NOA16, a multicentre, single-arm, open-label phase I trial in Germany that tested a mutant IDH1 peptide vaccine in humans for the first time. For immunogenicity testing, the blood drawn at visit V03 was used as the baseline sample. Genomic DNA for TCRB sequencing was extracted from EDTA blood using the DNeasy Blood and Tissue Kit.

The sequence was obtained from a man aged 50-59 years with glioma. Some clones in this sample may be carry-over from other donors' samples. The sample was peripheral blood mononuclear cells (PBMCs), taken from a glioma patient treated with radiotherapy, temozolomide or both.

The nucleotide sequence reads as follows: TGCGCCAGCAGCATAGGGGCCGCGTCGGCTAATGAAAAACTGTTTTTT. Its coded protein is CASSIGAASANEKLFF. In this chain, TRBV5-1 is recombined with TRBJ1-4; a tentative D match to TRBD1 spans 5 bases. At the junction V is shortened by 4 bases and J by 3 bases, with 16 bases in between. Measured from the cysteine to the phenylalanine, the CDR3 is 16 residues long. The retained sequence is limited to the CDR3, 48 bases, with the frame set at the first base. The germline V gene encodes CDR1 SGHRS and CDR2 YFSETQ.